This note documents a single T cell receptor (beta chain) sequence. This may stem from a read error, because a much larger clone lies one nucleotide away. The ends were cut back, 2 bases at V and 9 bases at J, with 10 bases in the middle. This CDR3 spans 12 amino acids. Germline V lookup: CDR1 MDHEN, CDR2 SYDVKM. This sample was taken from a study of blood T cells in healthy people across ages. A second PCR, run for about 6 to 11 cycles, used a sample-barcoded 5' primer plus a J-beta primer mix. Each sample yielded at least 3 million CDR3-containing paired-end reads. Each CDR3 protein gets one entry after TCRdb re-called the 5' RACE reads with MiXCR. The table lists hundreds of thousands of distinct CDR3 sequences, 25% to 30% of them singletons.

Sequenced input: blood. The receptor's source is a woman aged 65 to 85 in good health. V usage is TRBV28 and J usage is TRBJ2-5, with D possibly being TRBD2 (6 bases). The CDR3 protein is CASSLGEEAQYF. The DNA of the CDR3 is TGTGCCAGCAGTTTAGGGGAGGAGGCCCAGTACTTC.